The subject of this entry is one T cell receptor beta chain. Its specificity is unknown. This sample is drawn from a study of chemoradiotherapy in HPV16-positive cancers. Study-level information: Candidate HPV-specific T-cell clones and common TCR motifs came from functional assays in a couple of HPV16-positive patients.

Whole-study results and caveats: Candidate HPV-specific clones and E7-related TCR motifs grew in tumor during treatment. Better recurrence-free survival went with HPV-responsive T-cell expansion in HPV16-positive patients.

Clones were read by immunoSEQ multiplex PCR, and TCRdb kept only the in-frame ones, dropping some. The sample comprises 6,000 to 8,000 clones, 60% to 80% of which are singletons, and roughly 3.7% rests with the top ten. The clonotype comes from a human donor with HPV-associated anogenital cancer. The sample here was taken from a patient who underwent chemoradiotherapy.

CDR3 bases: TGTGCCAGCGGAACCGGGCCCTTAATAGGGCAGTACTTC. This codes for CASGTGPLIGQYF. The chain links TRBV7-8 to TRBJ2-7; D gene ambiguous. The germline V and J ends were trimmed by 8 bases and 9 bases, with 20 bases remaining between them. CDR1 SGHVS and CDR2 FQNEAQ come from the germline V gene. This CDR3 spans 13 amino acids.